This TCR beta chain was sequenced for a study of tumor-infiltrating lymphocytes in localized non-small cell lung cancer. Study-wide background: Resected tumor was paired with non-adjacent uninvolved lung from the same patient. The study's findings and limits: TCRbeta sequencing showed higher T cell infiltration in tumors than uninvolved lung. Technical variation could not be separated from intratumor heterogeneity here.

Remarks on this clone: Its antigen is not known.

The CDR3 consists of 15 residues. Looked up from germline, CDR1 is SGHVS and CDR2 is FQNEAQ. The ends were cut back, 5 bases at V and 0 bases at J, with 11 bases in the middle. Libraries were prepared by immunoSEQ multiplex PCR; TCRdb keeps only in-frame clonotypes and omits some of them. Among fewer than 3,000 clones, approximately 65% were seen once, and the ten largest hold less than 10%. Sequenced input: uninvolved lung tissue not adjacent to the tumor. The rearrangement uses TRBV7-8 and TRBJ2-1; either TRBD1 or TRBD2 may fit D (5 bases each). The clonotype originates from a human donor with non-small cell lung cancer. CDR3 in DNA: TGTGCCAGCAGCCCGAGGGGTAGCTCCTACAATGAGCAGTTCTTC. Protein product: CASSPRGSSYNEQFF.